These 11 T cell receptor beta chains originate from one sample sequenced in a study of technical replicates of blood from a handful of donors. The data were produced by immunoSEQ multiplex PCR, yet TCRdb's version contains in-frame clones alone and is incomplete. The repertoire includes approximately 52,000 clones, 85% to 90% of them detected once, and roughly 5.2% sits in the top ten. Sequenced: PBMCs. The receptor set was obtained from a human donor in good health. Some clones in this sample may be carry-over from other donors' samples.

This rearrangement joins TRBV5-1 to TRBJ2-7, with 8 bases identical to TRBD1. This CDR3 spans 14 amino acids. The germline gives CDR1 SGHRS, CDR2 YFSETQ. V shed 3 bases and J 6 bases; nucleotides not matched to a gene: 8. CDR3 region: CASSSGTGMLEQYF. Written as DNA, the CDR3 is TGCGCCAGCAGCTCCGGGACAGGAATGCTCGAGCAGTACTTC. Complete variable domain (other parts from reference TRBV5-1 and TRBJ2-7): KAGVTQTPRYLIKTRGQQVTLSCSPISGHRSVSWYQQTPGQGLQFLFEYFSETQRNKGNFPGRFSGRQFSNSRSEMNVSTLELGDSALYLCASSSGTGMLEQYFGPGTRLTVT.

The V and J genes are TRBV29-1 and TRBJ2-7, with a weak D call TRBD2 (6 bases). V dropped 6 bases and J dropped 4 bases, with 16 bases sitting between them. Germline V gives CDR1 SQVTM, CDR2 ANQGSEA. The CDR3 has 13 amino acids. The CDR3 here is CSVLKSSGYEQYF. In DNA, the CDR3 is TGCAGCGTCCTGAAATCCAGCGGGTACGAGCAGTACTTC.

The DNA for the CDR3 is TGTGCCAGCAGCCTGGGAGCAAGCGGGAGTGCCATCCGCGTAGATACGCAGTATTTT. This encodes CASSLGASGSAIRVDTQYF. The rearrangement links TRBV4-2 to TRBJ2-3; 8 bases are a match to TRBD2. The V gene end was trimmed by 4 bases and the J gene end by 5 bases; junction bases not matched to a gene: 20. The V gene's germline CDR1 is LGHNA and CDR2 YNFKEQ. This CDR3 comprises 19 residues.

V usage is TRBV7-8 and J usage is TRBJ2-7; 10 nucleotides match TRBD2. CDR3 length equals 16 residues. Germline lookup yields CDR1 SGHVS and CDR2 FQNEAQ. Losses at the gene ends were 4 bases for V and 7 bases for J; bases not matched to a gene: 13. The CDR3 DNA is TGTGCCAGCAGCTCTCCGGCGGCTAGCGGGAGTGGGGAGCAGTACTTC. Amino acids: CASSSPAASGSGEQYF.

V is TRBV27 and J is TRBJ1-2; 9 bases line up with TRBD1. J was trimmed by 7 bases and V by 2 bases; bases with no gene match: 5. Germline lookup yields CDR1 MNHEY and CDR2 SMNVEV (reference sequence). The CDR3 contains 14 residues. CDR3 protein: CASSLRTGDGGYTF. The CDR3 region has the DNA TGTGCCAGCAGTTTACGGACAGGGGATGGTGGCTACACCTTC.

J is TRBJ2-1 and V is TRBV5-8; D is perhaps TRBD1 (6 bases). V lost 0 bases, J lost 9 bases, and 16 bases lay in between. The CDR3 has 15 amino acids. Germline CDR1 reads SGHTS; CDR2 reads YDEGEE. The DNA of the CDR3 is TGTGCCAGCAGCTTGGTAGGACAGCTTAGGGGTGAGCAGTTCTTC. This sequence encodes CASSLVGQLRGEQFF.

The chain combines TRBV19 with TRBJ2-7; 12 bases align to TRBD1. CDR3 length: 14 residues. CDR1 and CDR2 from the germline V gene are LNHDA and SQIVND (reference sequence). V was pared by 5 bases and J by 6 bases, with 5 bases of the junction left unmatched. CDR3 DNA: TGTGCCAGTAGTGGGGGGACAGGGGGCAGCGAGCAGTACTTC. It is translated as CASSGGTGGSEQYF. Based on the CDR3 plus reference TRBV19 and TRBJ2-7, the full variable domain is DGGITQSPKYLFRKEGQNVTLSCEQNLNHDAMYWYRQDPGQGLRLIYYSQIVNDFQKGDIAEGYSVSREKKESFPLTVTSAQKNPTAFYLCASSGGTGGSEQYFGPGTRLTVT.

This clone was counted only a few times. The chain uses TRBV7-2 and TRBJ1-1; 9 bases are shared with TRBD1. CDR3 size: 16 residues. CDR1 is SGHTA, CDR2 FQGNSA, per germline. Germline trimming cut 6 bases from V and 5 bases from J; bases unmatched to any gene: 13. This chain's CDR3 is CASRALGTGLGTEAFF. The CDR3 bases are TGTGCCAGCAGGGCTCTAGGGACAGGGCTTGGGACTGAAGCTTTCTTT.

The CDR3 region is CASLAGGPLNSYNEQFF. The CDR3 coding sequence is TGTGCCAGTCTAGCGGGGGGGCCCTTAAACTCCTACAATGAGCAGTTCTTC. The gene calls are TRBV7-9 and TRBJ2-1, with 12 bases identical to TRBD2. V shed 9 bases, J shed 0 bases, and the junction held 9 bases outside the gene matches. CDR1 and CDR2 (germline): SEHNR, FQNEAQ (reference sequence). The CDR3 has 17 amino acids.

This clone has just one count. This sequence joins TRBV4-3 and TRBJ2-6, with TRBD2 matching 7 bases. V lost 0 bases and J lost 1; bases outside the gene matches: 3. This CDR3 has 17 amino acids. Germline-derived CDR1 and CDR2 are LGHNA and YSLEER. The CDR3 sequence is CASSQEGEGSGANVLTF. CDR3 nucleotides: TGCGCCAGCAGCCAAGAAGGGGAGGGATCTGGGGCCAACGTCCTGACTTTC.

The rearrangement joins TRBV5-1 to TRBJ2-5; D gene uncertain. V was trimmed by 0 bases and J by 4 bases, leaving 13 bases between them. CDR1 is SGHRS and CDR2 is YFSETQ in the germline V gene. CDR3 length: 15 amino acids. CDR3 region: CASSLAPSMGETQYF. CDR3 sequence (DNA): TGCGCCAGCAGCTTGGCCCCTAGTATGGGAGAGACCCAGTACTTC.